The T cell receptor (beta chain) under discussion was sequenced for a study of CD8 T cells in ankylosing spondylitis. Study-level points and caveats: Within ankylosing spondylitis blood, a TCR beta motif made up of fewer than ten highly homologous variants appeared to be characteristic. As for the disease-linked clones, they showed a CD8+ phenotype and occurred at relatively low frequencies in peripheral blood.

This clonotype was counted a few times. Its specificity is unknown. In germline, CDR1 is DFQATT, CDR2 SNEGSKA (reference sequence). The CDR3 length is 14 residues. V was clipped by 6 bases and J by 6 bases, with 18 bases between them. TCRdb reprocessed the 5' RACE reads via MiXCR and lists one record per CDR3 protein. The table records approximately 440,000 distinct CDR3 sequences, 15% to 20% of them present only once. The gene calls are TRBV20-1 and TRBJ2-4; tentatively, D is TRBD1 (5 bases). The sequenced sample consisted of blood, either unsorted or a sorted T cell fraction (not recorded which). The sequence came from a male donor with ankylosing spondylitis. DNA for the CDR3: TGCAGTGCCAAGAACATGGGGCAGACAAACATTCAGTACTTC. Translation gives CSAKNMGQTNIQYF.